These T cell receptor beta chains were read from a single sample in a study of T cell responses to AZD1222 COVID-19 vaccine. Clones were read by immunoSEQ multiplex PCR, and TCRdb kept only the in-frame ones, dropping some. In the table there are about 96,000 clones, 88% of which are singletons. Sample: peripheral blood, taken on day 0 of AZD1222 vaccination. The source is an adult in good health. CDR3s include the opening cysteine and the closing phenylalanine or tryptophan. A D gene is named only where the DNA matches it firmly. Clone size is not always given. Where it is, it says once, few, many or a class for expanded clones.

j_call | clone_size | v_call | d_call | cdr3_nt | cdr3_aa
TRBJ2-3 | NA | TRBV7-2 | TRBD2 | TGTGCCAGCAGCTTAAGTCCAGCGGGAGTCACGAATACGCAGTATTTT | CASSLSPAGVTNTQYF
TRBJ1-1 | few | TRBV7-9 | NA | TGTGCCAGCAGCCGTGACACTTTTAACACTGAAGCTTTCTTT | CASSRDTFNTEAFF
TRBJ1-4 | once | TRBV6-5 | NA | TGTGCCAGCACCCAACGAGACGGGAAACTGTTTTTT | CASTQRDGKLFF
TRBJ1-5 | NA | TRBV27 | NA | TGTGCCAGCAGGCCAGGATTTCGGCAGTTAAATCAGCCCCAGCATTTT | CASRPGFRQLNQPQHF
TRBJ1-5 | NA | TRBV7-2 | TRBD1 | TGTGCCAGCAGCTTATTTACAGGGGCAAATCAGCCCCAGCATTTT | CASSLFTGANQPQHF
TRBJ2-5 | NA | TRBV28 | NA | TGTGCCAGCAAAACTACAGGGGGAGGGGAGACCCAGTACTTC | CASKTTGGGETQYF
TRBJ2-5 | NA | TRBV6-1 | NA | TGTGCCAGCAGTGACAGGGGCGAGACCCAGTACTTC | CASSDRGETQYF
TRBJ1-4 | NA | TRBV6-1 | TRBD1 | TGTGCCAGCAGAGAGGACAGGGTTAATGAAAAACTGTTTTTT | CASREDRVNEKLFF
TRBJ1-5 | NA | TRBV30 | TRBD1 | TGTGCCTGGAGTGAATCCGGGACAGGGGGTTTGCAGCCCCAGCATTTT | CAWSESGTGGLQPQHF
TRBJ2-1 | NA | TRBV5-1 | TRBD2 | TGCGCCAGCAGCTTGACTAGCGGATTCTCCTACAATGAGCAGTTCTTC | CASSLTSGFSYNEQFF
TRBJ1-1 | NA | TRBV19 | TRBD1 | TGTGCCAGTAGTGCGCGACAGGGGGCCTACACTGAAGCTTTCTTT | CASSARQGAYTEAFF
TRBJ1-5 | once | TRBV27 | NA | TGTGCCAGCAGTTTTATCGGGGGGGGCCAGCCCCAGCATTTT | CASSFIGGGQPQHF
TRBJ2-7 | NA | TRBV5-5 | NA | TGTGCCAGCAGCTTAGTCTCCTCCTTTACCTACGAGCAGTACTTC | CASSLVSSFTYEQYF
TRBJ2-5 | NA | TRBV30 | NA | TGTGCCTGGAGTGGGCACTGGTACCAAGAGACCCAGTACTTC | CAWSGHWYQETQYF
TRBJ1-3 | NA | TRBV7-8 | TRBD1 | TGTGCCAGCAGCCGACTGACAGGGGGCTCTGGAAACACCATATATTTT | CASSRLTGGSGNTIYF
TRBJ2-7 | NA | TRBV4-3 | NA | TGCGCCAGCAGCCAAGATGTCGAGGCCGCCCTACGAGAGCAGTACTTC | CASSQDVEAALREQYF
TRBJ2-7 | NA | TRBV2 | NA | TGTGCCAGCAGCGGTGGGACGTACGGCGAGCAGTACTTC | CASSGGTYGEQYF
TRBJ1-1 | NA | TRBV18 | TRBD1 | TGTGCCAGCTCACGGCAGGGGGGTATTGCCACTGAAGCTTTCTTT | CASSRQGGIATEAFF
TRBJ2-7 | NA | TRBV2 | TRBD2 | TGTGCCAGCAGTATCTGGACTAGCGGGAGCTACGAGCAGTACTTC | CASSIWTSGSYEQYF
TRBJ2-2 | NA | TRBV5-1 | NA | TGCGCCAGCAGCTTGATCCCAGAAGCCGGGGAGCTGTTTTTT | CASSLIPEAGELFF
TRBJ1-1 | NA | TRBV4-2 | NA | TGTGCCAGCAGCCAAGCGCAGGCGACGACTGAAGCTTTCTTT | CASSQAQATTEAFF
TRBJ2-1 | NA | TRBV7-3 | TRBD1 | TGTGCCAGCAGCCCAGGGACAGTTTTGGGCAATGAGCAGTTCTTC | CASSPGTVLGNEQFF
TRBJ2-1 | NA | TRBV2 | NA | TGTGCCAGCAGTGACATGGGGGGCGCATTCGATGAGCAGTTCTTC | CASSDMGGAFDEQFF
TRBJ1-4 | once | TRBV11-2 | TRBD1 | TGTGCCAGCAGCCCAGGGGGTACTAATGAAAAACTGTTTTTT | CASSPGGTNEKLFF
TRBJ1-5 | NA | TRBV5-4 | NA | TGTGCCAGCAGCTTGCAGGGTGGCAATCAGCCCCAGCATTTT | CASSLQGGNQPQHF
TRBJ2-4 | NA | TRBV2 | NA | TGTGCCAGCAGTGAAGCATCGGTGGGGAGCGGCATTCAGTACTTC | CASSEASVGSGIQYF
TRBJ1-2 | NA | TRBV19 | NA | TGTGCCAGTAGTATAAGGCCCGTTCGCAGGGAGGATGGCTACACCTTC | CASSIRPVRREDGYTF
TRBJ2-2 | NA | TRBV27 | NA | TGTGCCAGCAGTGCCTCCTTGGGGACCGGGGAGCTGTTTTTT | CASSASLGTGELFF
TRBJ1-2 | NA | TRBV3-1/TRBV3-2 | TRBD1 | TGTGCCAGCAGCCAAGAGGACAGGGCATATGGCTACACCTTC | CASSQEDRAYGYTF
TRBJ1-4 | NA | TRBV5-5 | NA | TGTGCCAGCAGCTTGGGGTCGGTTGAGGGTTTTAATGAAAAACTGTTTTTT | CASSLGSVEGFNEKLFF
TRBJ2-7 | NA | TRBV20-1 | NA | TGCAGTGCTAGTCAGCATAAGGGGAGTTACTACGAGCAGTACTTC | CSASQHKGSYYEQYF
TRBJ2-1 | NA | TRBV9 | NA | TGTGCCAGCAGCTCCCACGGGTCGCGCGATGAGCAGTTCTTC | CASSSHGSRDEQFF
TRBJ1-6 | NA | TRBV6-4 | NA | TGTGCCAGCAGTGAAAAAGAGGGAGATAATTCACCCCTCCACTTT | CASSEKEGDNSPLHF
TRBJ2-1 | once | TRBV30 | TRBD1 | TGTGCCTGGAGGGCGGACAGGGGAACCTACAATGAGCAGTTCTTC | CAWRADRGTYNEQFF
TRBJ1-3 | few | TRBV10-3 | NA | TGTGCCATCAGTTCCATGACAGTCTCTGGAAACACCATATATTTT | CAISSMTVSGNTIYF
TRBJ1-2 | NA | TRBV18 | TRBD1 | TGTGCCAGCTCACCAGCGGACAGGGCTGGCTACACCTTC | CASSPADRAGYTF
TRBJ1-2 | NA | TRBV9 | TRBD1 | TGTGCCAGCAGCGCGGGACAGGACTCTAACTATGGCTACACCTTC | CASSAGQDSNYGYTF